The sequence of this T cell receptor beta chain was determined in a study of blood T cell repertoires in COVID-19. About the research overall: The United States, Italy and Spain supplied acute and convalescent COVID-19 samples. The analysed material was cDNA or gDNA that came from T cells, B-cell-depleted T cells, or PBMCs.

This CDR3 spans 15 amino acids. The V gene's germline CDR1 is LGHNA and CDR2 YSLEER. The V and J ends lost 0 bases and 7 bases respectively, with 13 bases between them. Repertoires were generated with immunoSEQ multiplex PCR, while TCRdb's copy carries only in-frame clones and drops some. The sample holds 25,000 to 35,000 clones, approximately 83% seen once. The source of this sequence is a human donor in a cohort sampled during active COVID-19. Sample: peripheral blood. V usage is TRBV4-3 and J usage is TRBJ1-5; the D is unclear. The CDR3, as DNA: TGCGCCAGCAGCCAAGACCGCCTCAGCGGGCAGCCCCAGCATTTT. Translated: CASSQDRLSGQPQHF.